The present entry profiles one TCR beta chain with its context. Its specificity is unknown. In the same sample, other DNA sequences code for this CDR3. Clones were read by immunoSEQ multiplex PCR, and TCRdb kept only the in-frame ones, dropping some. The sample has about 130,000 clones, around 90% seen once. The data originate from a study of cytomegalovirus exposure and HLA in healthy donors. Findings and caveats of the study: It was confirmed in vitro that three of the CMV-associated chains were specific for CMV antigens. Cytomegalovirus-associated TCR beta chains were listed, numbering 164. Both high specificity and high sensitivity reportedly marked the classifier's diagnosis of cytomegalovirus status.

The CDR3 totals 13 residues. Germline V gene sequence: CDR1 SGHAT, CDR2 FQNNGV. J lost 8 bases, V lost 5 bases, and 7 bases had no gene match. The chain joins TRBV11-2 to TRBJ1-2; 8 bases are shared with TRBD1. Specimen: PBMCs. This clonotype originated in a woman under 30 in good health and CMV-seronegative. This CDR3 is CASSLDRGRGYTF. The CDR3 DNA sequence: TGTGCCAGCAGCCTTGACAGGGGCAGAGGCTACACCTTC. Using reference TRBV11-2 and TRBJ1-2 for the parts outside the CDR3, the full variable domain is EAGVAQSPRYKIIEKRQSVAFWCNPISGHATLYWYQQILGQGPKLLIQFQNNGVVDDSQLPKDRFSAERLKGVDSTLKIQPAKLEDSAVYLCASSLDRGRGYTFGSGTRLTVV.